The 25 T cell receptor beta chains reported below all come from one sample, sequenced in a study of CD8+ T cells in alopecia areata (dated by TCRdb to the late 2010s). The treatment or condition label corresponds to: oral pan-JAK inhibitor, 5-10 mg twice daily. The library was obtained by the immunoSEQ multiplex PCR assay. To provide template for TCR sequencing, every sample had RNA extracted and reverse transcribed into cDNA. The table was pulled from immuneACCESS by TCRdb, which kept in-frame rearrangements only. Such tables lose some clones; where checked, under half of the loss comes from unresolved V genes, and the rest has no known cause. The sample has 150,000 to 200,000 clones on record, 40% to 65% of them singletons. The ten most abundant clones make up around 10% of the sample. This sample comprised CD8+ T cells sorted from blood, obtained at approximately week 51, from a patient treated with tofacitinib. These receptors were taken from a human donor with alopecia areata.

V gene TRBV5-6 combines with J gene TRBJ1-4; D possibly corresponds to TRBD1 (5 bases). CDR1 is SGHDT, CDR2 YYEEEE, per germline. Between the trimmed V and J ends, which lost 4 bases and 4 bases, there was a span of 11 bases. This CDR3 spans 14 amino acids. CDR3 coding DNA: TGTGCCAGCAGCCCGGGACCGATTAATGAAAAACTGTTTTTT. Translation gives CASSPGPINEKLFF.

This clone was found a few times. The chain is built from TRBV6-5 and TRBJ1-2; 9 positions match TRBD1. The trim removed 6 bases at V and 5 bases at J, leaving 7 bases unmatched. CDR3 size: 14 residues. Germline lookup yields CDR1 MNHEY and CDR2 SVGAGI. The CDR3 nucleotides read TGTGCCAGCAGCCACACGGGACAGGGATATGGCTACACCTTC. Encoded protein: CASSHTGQGYGYTF.

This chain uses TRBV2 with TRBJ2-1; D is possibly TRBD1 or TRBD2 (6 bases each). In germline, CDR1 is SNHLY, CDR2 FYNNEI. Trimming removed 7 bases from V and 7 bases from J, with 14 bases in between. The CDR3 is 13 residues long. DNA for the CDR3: TGTGCCAGCAAGGGGGGCACGAGGAATGAGCAGTTCTTC. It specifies CASKGGTRNEQFF. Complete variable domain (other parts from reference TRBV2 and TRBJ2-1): EPEVTQTPSHQVTQMGQEVILRCVPISNHLYFYWYRQILGQKVEFLVSFYNNEISEKSEIFDDQFSVERPDGSNFTLKIRSTKLEDSAMYFCASKGGTRNEQFFGPGTRLTVL.

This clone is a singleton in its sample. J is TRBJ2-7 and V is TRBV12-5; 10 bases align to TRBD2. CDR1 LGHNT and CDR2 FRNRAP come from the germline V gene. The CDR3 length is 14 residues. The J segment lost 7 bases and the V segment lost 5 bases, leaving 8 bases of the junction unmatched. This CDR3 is CASGRAGGTFEQYF. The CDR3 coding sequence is TGTGCTAGTGGTCGAGCGGGGGGGACTTTTGAGCAGTACTTC.

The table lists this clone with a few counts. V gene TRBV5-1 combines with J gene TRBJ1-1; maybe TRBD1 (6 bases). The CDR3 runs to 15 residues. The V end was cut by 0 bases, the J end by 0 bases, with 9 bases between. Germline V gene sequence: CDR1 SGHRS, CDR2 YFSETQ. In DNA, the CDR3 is TGCGCCAGCAGCTTGGTGGGGGCGATGAACACTGAAGCTTTCTTT. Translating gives CASSLVGAMNTEAFF.

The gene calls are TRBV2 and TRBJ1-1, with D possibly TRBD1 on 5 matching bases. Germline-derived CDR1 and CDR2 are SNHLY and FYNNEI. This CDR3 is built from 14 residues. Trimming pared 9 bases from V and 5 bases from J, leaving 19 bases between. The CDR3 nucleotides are TGTGCCAGACTTGGCGGGATAGGGGTGACTGAAGCTTTCTTT. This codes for CARLGGIGVTEAFF.

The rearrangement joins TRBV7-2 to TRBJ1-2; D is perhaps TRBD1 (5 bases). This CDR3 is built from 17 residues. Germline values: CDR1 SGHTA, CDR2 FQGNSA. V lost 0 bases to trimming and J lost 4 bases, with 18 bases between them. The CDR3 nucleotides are TGTGCCAGCAGCTTAGCGGTTGGTGATCCGGGACTCTATGGCTACACCTTC. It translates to CASSLAVGDPGLYGYTF. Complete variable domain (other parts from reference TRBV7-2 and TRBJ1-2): GAGVSQSPSNKVTEKGKDVELRCDPISGHTALYWYRQSLGQGLEFLIYFQGNSAPDKSGLPSDRFSAERTGGSVSTLTIQRTQQEDSAVYLCASSLAVGDPGLYGYTFGSGTRLTVV.

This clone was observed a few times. The CDR3 bases are TGTGCCATCAGTGAAGCCGGGACTAGTTACTACAATGAGCAGTTCTTC. It encodes CAISEAGTSYYNEQFF. This chain joins TRBV10-3 and TRBJ2-1; 8 nucleotides agree with TRBD2. The trim removed 3 bases at V and 3 bases at J, leaving 7 bases unmatched. CDR3 length equals 16 residues. Germline V gene data show CDR1 as ENHRY and CDR2 as SYGVKD.

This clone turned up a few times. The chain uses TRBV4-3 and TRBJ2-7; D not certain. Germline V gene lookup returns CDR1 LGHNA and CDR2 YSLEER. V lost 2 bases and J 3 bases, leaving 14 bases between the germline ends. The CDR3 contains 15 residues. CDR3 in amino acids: CASSQIPTDVYEQYF. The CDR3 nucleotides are TGCGCCAGCAGCCAAATCCCAACCGATGTCTACGAGCAGTACTTC.

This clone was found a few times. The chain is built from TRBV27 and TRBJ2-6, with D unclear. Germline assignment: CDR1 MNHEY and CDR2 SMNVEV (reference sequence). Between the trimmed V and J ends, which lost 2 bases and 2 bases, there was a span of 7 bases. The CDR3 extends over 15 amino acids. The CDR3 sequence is CASSLQQAGANVLTF. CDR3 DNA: TGTGCCAGCAGTTTACAGCAGGCTGGGGCCAACGTCCTGACTTTC.

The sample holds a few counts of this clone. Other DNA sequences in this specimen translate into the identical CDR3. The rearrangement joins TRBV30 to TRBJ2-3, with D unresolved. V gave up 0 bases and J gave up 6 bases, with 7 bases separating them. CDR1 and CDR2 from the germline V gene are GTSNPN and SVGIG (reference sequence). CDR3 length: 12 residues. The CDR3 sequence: CAWSVRPDTQYF. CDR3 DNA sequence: TGTGCCTGGAGTGTACGTCCCGATACGCAGTATTTT.

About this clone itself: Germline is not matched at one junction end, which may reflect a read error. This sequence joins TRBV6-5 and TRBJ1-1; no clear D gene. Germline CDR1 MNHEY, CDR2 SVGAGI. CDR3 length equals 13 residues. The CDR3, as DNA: TGTGCCAGCAGCCGGACGGAGAACACCGAAGCTTTCTTT. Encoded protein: CASSRTENTEAFF.

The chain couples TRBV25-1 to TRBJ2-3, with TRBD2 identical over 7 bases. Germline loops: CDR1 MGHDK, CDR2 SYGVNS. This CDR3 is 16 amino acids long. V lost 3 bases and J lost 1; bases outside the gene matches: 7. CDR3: CASSDPTSPGTDTQYF. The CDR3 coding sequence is TGTGCCAGCAGTGACCCGACTAGCCCTGGCACAGATACGCAGTATTTT.

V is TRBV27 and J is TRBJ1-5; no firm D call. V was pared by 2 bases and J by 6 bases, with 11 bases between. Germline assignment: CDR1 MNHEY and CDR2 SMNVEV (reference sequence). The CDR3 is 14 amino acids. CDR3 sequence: CASSLLGVSQPQHF. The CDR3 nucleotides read TGTGCCAGCAGTTTACTTGGGGTAAGTCAGCCCCAGCATTTT.

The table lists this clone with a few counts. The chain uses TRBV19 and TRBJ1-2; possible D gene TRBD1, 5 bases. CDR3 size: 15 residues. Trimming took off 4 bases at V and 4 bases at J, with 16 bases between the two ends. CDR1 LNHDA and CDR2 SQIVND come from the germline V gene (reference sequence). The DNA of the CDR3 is TGTGCCAGTAGTACGAAGGACATAGCCGTCTATGGCTACACCTTC. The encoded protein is CASSTKDIAVYGYTF.

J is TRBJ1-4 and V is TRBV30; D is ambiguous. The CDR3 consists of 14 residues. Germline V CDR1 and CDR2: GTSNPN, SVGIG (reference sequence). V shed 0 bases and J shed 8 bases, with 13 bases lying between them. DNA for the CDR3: TGTGCCTGGAGTGTACGAGGTTATAGGGAAAAACTGTTTTTT. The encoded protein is CAWSVRGYREKLFF.

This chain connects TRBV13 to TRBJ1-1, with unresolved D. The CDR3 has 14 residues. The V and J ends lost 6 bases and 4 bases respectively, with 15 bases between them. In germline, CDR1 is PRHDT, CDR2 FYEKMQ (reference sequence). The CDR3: CASSLPVEGTEAFF. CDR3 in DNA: TGTGCCAGCAGTCTACCGGTCGAAGGCACTGAAGCTTTCTTT.

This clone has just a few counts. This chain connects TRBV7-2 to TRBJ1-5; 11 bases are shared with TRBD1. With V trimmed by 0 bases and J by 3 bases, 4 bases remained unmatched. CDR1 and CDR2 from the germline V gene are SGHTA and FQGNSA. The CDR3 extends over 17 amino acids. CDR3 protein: CASSLALGQGANQPQHF. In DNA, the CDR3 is TGTGCCAGCAGCTTAGCGCTTGGACAGGGGGCCAATCAGCCCCAGCATTTT.

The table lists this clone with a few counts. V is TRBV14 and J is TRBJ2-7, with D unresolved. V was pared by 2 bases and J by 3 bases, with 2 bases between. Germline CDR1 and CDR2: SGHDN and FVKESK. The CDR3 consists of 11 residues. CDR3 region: CASSQNYEQYF. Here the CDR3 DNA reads TGTGCCAGCAGCCAAAACTACGAGCAGTACTTC.

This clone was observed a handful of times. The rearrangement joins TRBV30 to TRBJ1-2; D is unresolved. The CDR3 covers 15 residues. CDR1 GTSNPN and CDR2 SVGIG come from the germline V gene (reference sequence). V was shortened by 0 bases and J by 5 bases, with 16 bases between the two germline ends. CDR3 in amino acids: CAWSVLGGPAYGYTF. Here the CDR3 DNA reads TGTGCCTGGAGTGTATTAGGAGGTCCGGCGTATGGCTACACCTTC.

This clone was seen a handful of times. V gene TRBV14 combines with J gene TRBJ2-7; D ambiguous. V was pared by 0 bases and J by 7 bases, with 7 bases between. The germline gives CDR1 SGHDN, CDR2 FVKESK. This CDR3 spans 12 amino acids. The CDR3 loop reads CASSQDLREQYF. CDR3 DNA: TGTGCCAGCAGCCAAGATCTAAGGGAGCAGTACTTC.

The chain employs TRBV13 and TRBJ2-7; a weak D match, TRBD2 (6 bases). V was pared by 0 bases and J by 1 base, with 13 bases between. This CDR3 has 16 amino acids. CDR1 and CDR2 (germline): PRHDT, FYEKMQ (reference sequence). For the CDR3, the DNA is TGTGCCAGCAGCTTAGGCCTTTCAGGAGGGTCCTACGAGCAGTACTTC. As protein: CASSLGLSGGSYEQYF.

CDR3 loop: CASSLENTGQGFF. The CDR3 bases are TGCGCCAGCAGCTTGGAAAACACGGGACAGGGGTTCTTC. The chain couples TRBV5-1 to TRBJ2-1, with 9 nucleotides matching TRBD1. V shed 0 bases, J shed 15 bases, and the junction held 7 bases outside the gene matches. This CDR3 has 13 residues. The V gene's germline CDR1 is SGHRS and CDR2 YFSETQ.

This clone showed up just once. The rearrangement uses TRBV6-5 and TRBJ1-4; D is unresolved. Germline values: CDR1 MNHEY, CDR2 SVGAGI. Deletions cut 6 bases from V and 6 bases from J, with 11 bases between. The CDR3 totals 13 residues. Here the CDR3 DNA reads TGTGCCAGCAGGCGAAGGGTTGATGAAAAACTGTTTTTT. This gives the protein CASRRRVDEKLFF.

The CDR3 sequence is CASSVATGGASYNEQFF. The CDR3 region has the DNA TGTGCCAGCAGCGTAGCTACAGGAGGGGCCTCCTACAATGAGCAGTTCTTC. The chain joins TRBV9 to TRBJ2-1; D is perhaps TRBD2 (6 bases). Germline V gene data show CDR1 as SGDLS and CDR2 as YYNGEE. CDR3 length: 17 residues. Trimming removed 0 bases from V and 0 bases from J, with 13 bases in between.